The 5 T cell receptor beta chains below all came from one sample that was sequenced in a study of immune evolution from preneoplasia to lung adenocarcinoma. Sequencing was performed with immunoSEQ multiplex PCR; in TCRdb, only in-frame clones are kept and a portion is missing. The table includes approximately 4,200 clones, 75% to 90% detected once. The specimen was FFPE invasive lung adenocarcinoma tissue. These receptors all stem from a person aged 45 to 59 with lung adenocarcinoma.

This chain links TRBV7-9 with TRBJ2-3, with TRBD2 matching 8 bases. Trimming at V came to 3 bases and at J to 3 bases, leaving 5 bases not matched to a gene. Looked up from germline, CDR1 is SEHNR and CDR2 is FQNEAQ (reference sequence). This CDR3 spans 15 amino acids. CDR3 protein: CASSFGSGGTDTQYF. In DNA, the CDR3 is TGTGCCAGCAGCTTCGGCAGCGGGGGTACAGATACGCAGTATTTT.

V is TRBV19 and J is TRBJ1-2; 7 nucleotides line up with TRBD1. The CDR3 spans 15 residues. The trim removed 5 bases at V and 4 bases at J, leaving 10 bases unmatched. Germline V gives CDR1 LNHDA, CDR2 SQIVND (reference sequence). CDR3 in amino acids: CASSLATGTGYGYTF. The CDR3 bases are TGTGCCAGTAGTCTGGCGACAGGGACGGGCTATGGCTACACCTTC.

J is TRBJ2-5 and V is TRBV14; tentatively, D is TRBD2 (5 bases). With 2 bases removed from V and 11 bases from J, the gap between germline ends came to 15 bases. Germline CDR1 and CDR2: SGHDN and FVKESK. CDR3 length equals 13 residues. CDR3: CASSQTGIPTQYF. CDR3 bases: TGTGCCAGCAGCCAAACCGGGATCCCCACACAGTACTTC. Supplemented by reference TRBV14 and TRBJ2-5, the full variable domain reads EAGVTQFPSHSVIEKGQTVTLRCDPISGHDNLYWYRRVMGKEIKFLLHFVKESKQDESGMPNNRFLAERTGGTYSTLKVQPAELEDSGVYFCASSQTGIPTQYFGPGTRLLVL.

V usage is TRBV11-3 and J usage is TRBJ2-1, with D perhaps TRBD1 (6 bases). The germline CDR1 and CDR2 sequences are SGHNT and YENEEA. The CDR3 loop spans 19 amino acids. The V gene lost 5 bases and the J gene lost 7 bases, with 30 bases spanning the gap. This chain's CDR3 is CASSLARDNNITHRNEQFF. CDR3 DNA: TGTGCCAGCAGCCTAGCACGGGACAATAACATAACACACAGGAATGAGCAGTTCTTC.

V is TRBV4-3 and J is TRBJ1-2; weak D call: TRBD1 (5 bases). The length of the CDR3 is 14 residues. The germline V and J ends were trimmed by 0 bases and 7 bases, with 12 bases remaining between them. The germline V gene has CDR1 LGHNA and CDR2 YSLEER. In DNA, the CDR3 is TGCGCCAGCAGCCAAGATGTTCGGGGGAGTGGCTACACCTTC. It encodes CASSQDVRGSGYTF.